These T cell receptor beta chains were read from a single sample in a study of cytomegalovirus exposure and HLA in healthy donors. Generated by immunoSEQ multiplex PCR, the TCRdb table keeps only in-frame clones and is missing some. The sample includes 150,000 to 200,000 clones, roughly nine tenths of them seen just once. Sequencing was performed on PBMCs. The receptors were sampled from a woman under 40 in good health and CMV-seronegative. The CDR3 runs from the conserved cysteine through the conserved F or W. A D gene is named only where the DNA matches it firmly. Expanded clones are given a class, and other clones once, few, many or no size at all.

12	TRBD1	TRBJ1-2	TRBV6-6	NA	TGTGCCAGCAAGGACAGGGATTATGGCTACACCTTC	CASKDRDYGYTF
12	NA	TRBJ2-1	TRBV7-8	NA	TGTGCCAGCAGCTTAGTAAATGGGCCGAAGTTCTTC	CASSLVNGPKFF
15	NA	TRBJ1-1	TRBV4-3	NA	TGCGCCAGCAGCCAAGTAAAAGTTGTGGGAACTGAAGCTTTCTTT	CASSQVKVVGTEAFF
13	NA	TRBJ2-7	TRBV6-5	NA	TGTGCCAGCAGTGTAGAACAGGGAAACGAGCAGTACTTC	CASSVEQGNEQYF
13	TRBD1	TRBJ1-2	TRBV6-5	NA	TGTGCCAGCAGTAGTGACAGGGTCTATGGCTACACCTTC	CASSSDRVYGYTF
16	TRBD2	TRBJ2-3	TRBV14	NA	TGTGCCAGCAGCCCCCTTAGCGGGAGACTCACAGATACGCAGTATTTT	CASSPLSGRLTDTQYF
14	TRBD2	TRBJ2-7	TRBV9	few	TGTGCCAGCAGCTGCCCTAGCGGTTACTACGAGCAGTACTTC	CASSCPSGYYEQYF
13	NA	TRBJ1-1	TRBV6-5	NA	TGTGCCAGCAGATTAAACACGTACACTGAAGCTTTCTTT	CASRLNTYTEAFF
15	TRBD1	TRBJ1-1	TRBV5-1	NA	TGCGCCAGCAGCGGGACAGGGGCCATGAACACTGAAGCTTTCTTT	CASSGTGAMNTEAFF
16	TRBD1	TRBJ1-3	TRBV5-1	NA	TGCGCCAGCAGCTCGGGAGATGACAGGGCCGGAAACACCATATATTTT	CASSSGDDRAGNTIYF
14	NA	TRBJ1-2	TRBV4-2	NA	TGTGCCAGCAGCCAAGGAGGTAGCTCCTATGGCTACACCTTC	CASSQGGSSYGYTF
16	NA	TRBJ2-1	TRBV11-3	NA	TGTGCCAGCAGCCCCTATGATGCCGGGGTAAACAATGAGCAGTTCTTC	CASSPYDAGVNNEQFF
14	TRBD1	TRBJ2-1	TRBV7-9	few	TGTGCCAGCAGCTTAGAAGGGACAGGGTATGAGCAGTTCTTC	CASSLEGTGYEQFF
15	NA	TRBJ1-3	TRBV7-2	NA	TGTGCCAGCAGCCTAAGCTTCTCCTCTGGAAACACCATATATTTT	CASSLSFSSGNTIYF
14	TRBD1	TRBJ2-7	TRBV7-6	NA	TGTGCCAGCAGCGATCGACAGGGTTCCTACGAGCAGTACTTC	CASSDRQGSYEQYF
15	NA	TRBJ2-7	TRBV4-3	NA	TGCGCCAGCAGCCAAGTTTGGACTGAGACCTACGAGCAGTACTTC	CASSQVWTETYEQYF
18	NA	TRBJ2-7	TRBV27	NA	TGTGCCAGCAGTTTACGAGGGGGAATGGGGCGGAGTGTCTACGAGCAGTACTTC	CASSLRGGMGRSVYEQYF
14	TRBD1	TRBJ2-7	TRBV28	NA	TGTGCCAGCAGGGGGACAGGGGCAGCCTACGAGCAGTACTTC	CASRGTGAAYEQYF
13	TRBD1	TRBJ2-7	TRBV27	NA	TGTGCCAGCAGAATTACAGGGGCCTACGAGCAGTACTTC	CASRITGAYEQYF
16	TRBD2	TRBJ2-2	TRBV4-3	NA	TGCGCCAGCAGCCACACGGGGGGACTGAACACCGGGGAGCTGTTTTTT	CASSHTGGLNTGELFF
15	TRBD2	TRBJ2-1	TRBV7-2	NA	TGTGCCAGCAGCCTTAGCGGGGGTAATGGGAATGAGCAGTTCTTC	CASSLSGGNGNEQFF
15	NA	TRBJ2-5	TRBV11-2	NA	TGTGCCAGCAGCTTAGGGGCCAGGTATATGGAGACCCAGTACTTC	CASSLGARYMETQYF
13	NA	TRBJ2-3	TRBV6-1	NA	TGTGCCAGCAGTGAAGGCATAGCAGCCACGCAGTATTTT	CASSEGIAATQYF
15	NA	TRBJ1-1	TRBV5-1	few	TGCGCCAGCAGCTTGGCAGGGCCGGCGAACACTGAAGCTTTCTTT	CASSLAGPANTEAFF
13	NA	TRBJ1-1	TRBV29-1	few	TGCAGCGTTGGGGTTGGGGGGAGTGGTGAAGCTTTCTTT	CSVGVGGSGEAFF
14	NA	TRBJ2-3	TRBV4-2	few	TGTGCCAGCAGACCCCATGACGACGGTTATACGCAGTATTTT	CASRPHDDGYTQYF
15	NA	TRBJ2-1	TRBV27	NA	TGTGCCAGCAGGACTGGGACATCACCCGTCAATGAGCAGTTCTTC	CASRTGTSPVNEQFF
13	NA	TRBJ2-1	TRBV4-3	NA	TGCGCCAGCAGCCAAGATTTCGGGGTTGAGCAGTTCTTC	CASSQDFGVEQFF
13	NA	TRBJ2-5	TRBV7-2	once	TGTGCCAGCAGCTTACTTGGGCGGGAGACCCAGTACTTC	CASSLLGRETQYF
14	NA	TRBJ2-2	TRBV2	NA	TGTGCCAGCACCTTACTATGGAACACCGGGGAGCTGTTTTTT	CASTLLWNTGELFF
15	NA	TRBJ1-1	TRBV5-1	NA	TGCGCCAGCAGCTCCTGGTTGGGGCGGAACACTGAAGCTTTCTTT	CASSSWLGRNTEAFF
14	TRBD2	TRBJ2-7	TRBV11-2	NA	TGTGCCAGCAGCGCGCTACTAGCGGCCTACGAGCAGTACTTC	CASSALLAAYEQYF
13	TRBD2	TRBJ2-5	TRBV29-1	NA	TGCAGCGTTGAAGAGGGGGGGATGGAGACCCAGTACTTC	CSVEEGGMETQYF
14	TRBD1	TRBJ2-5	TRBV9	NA	TGTGCCAGCAGCGCCGGACAGGCTCAAGAGACCCAGTACTTC	CASSAGQAQETQYF
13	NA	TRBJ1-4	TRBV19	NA	TGTGCCATAGCCATGGCCAATACCGGAAAACTGTTTTTT	CAIAMANTGKLFF
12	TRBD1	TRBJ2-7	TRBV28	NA	TGTGCCACTGTCCAGGGGGCCTACGAGCAGTACTTC	CATVQGAYEQYF
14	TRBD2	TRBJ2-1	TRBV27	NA	TGTGCCAGCAGCCTTAGCGGGATCGGCAATGAGCAGTTCTTC	CASSLSGIGNEQFF
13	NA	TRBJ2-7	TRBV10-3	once	TGTGCCATCAGCGAGGACAGACCCTACGAGCAGTACTTC	CAISEDRPYEQYF
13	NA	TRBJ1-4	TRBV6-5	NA	TGTGCCAGCAGTTCCGCCCCAGGGGAAAAACTGTTTTTT	CASSSAPGEKLFF
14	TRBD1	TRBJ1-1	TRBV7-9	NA	TGTGCCAGCAGCCCCACAGGGGCGGACACTGAAGCTTTCTTT	CASSPTGADTEAFF
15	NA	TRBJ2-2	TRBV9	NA	TGTGCCAGCAGCTTTCTTGACTATAACACCGGGGAGCTGTTTTTT	CASSFLDYNTGELFF
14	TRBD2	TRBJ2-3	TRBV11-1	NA	TGTGCCAGCAGCCGGACTAGCGGGTTGGATACGCAGTATTTT	CASSRTSGLDTQYF
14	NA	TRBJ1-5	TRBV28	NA	TGTGCCACCACTGAGTCACCCGTCAATCAGCCCCAGCATTTT	CATTESPVNQPQHF
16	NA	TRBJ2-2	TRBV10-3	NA	TGTGCCATCGCCTACCCCTCCGGGACAACAACCGGGGAGCTGTTTTTT	CAIAYPSGTTTGELFF
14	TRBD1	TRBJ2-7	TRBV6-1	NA	TGTGCCAGCAGTGAGGGACAGGGAAGATACGAGCAGTACTTC	CASSEGQGRYEQYF
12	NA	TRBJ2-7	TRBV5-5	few	TGTGCCAGCAGCTTGGGGGCTAACGAGCAGTACTTC	CASSLGANEQYF
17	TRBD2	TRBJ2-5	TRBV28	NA	TGTGCCAGCAGTTCGGTAGCGGGTGGGCCCCTTCAAGAGACCCAGTACTTC	CASSSVAGGPLQETQYF
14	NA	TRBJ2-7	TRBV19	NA	TGTGCCAGTAGTATAGATATCGGGGGATTCGAGCAGTACTTC	CASSIDIGGFEQYF
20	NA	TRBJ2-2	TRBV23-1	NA	TGCGCCAGCAGTCAATCGTCCCCCCAGGGGACCACCGCGAACACCGGGGAGCTGTTTTTT	CASSQSSPQGTTANTGELFF
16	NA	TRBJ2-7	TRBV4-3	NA	TGCGCCAGCAGCCAGGACGGACACCCTGCGGGAAACGAGCAGTACTTC	CASSQDGHPAGNEQYF
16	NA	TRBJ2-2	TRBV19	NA	TGTGCCAGTAGTAAGCGGACAGTAAGTGGTACCGGGGAGCTGTTTTTT	CASSKRTVSGTGELFF
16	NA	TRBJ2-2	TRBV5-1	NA	TGCGCCAGCAGCAAATCGTCCCGACCGGAGACCGGGGAGCTGTTTTTT	CASSKSSRPETGELFF
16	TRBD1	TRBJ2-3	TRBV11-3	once	TGTGCCAGCAGCATTGGGACAGGGTCTAGCACAGATACGCAGTATTTT	CASSIGTGSSTDTQYF
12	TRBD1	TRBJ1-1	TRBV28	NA	TGTGCCAGCAGTTTATGGGACAGGGCCGCTTTCTTT	CASSLWDRAAFF
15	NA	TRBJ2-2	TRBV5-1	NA	TGCGCCAGCAGCGCCGGCAGGCGTTTTTCGGGGGAGCTGTTTTTT	CASSAGRRFSGELFF
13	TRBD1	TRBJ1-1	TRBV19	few	TGTGCCATCCGAGGACAGGGGTACACTGAAGCTTTCTTT	CAIRGQGYTEAFF
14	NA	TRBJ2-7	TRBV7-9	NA	TGTGCCAGCAGCTTAGAGGGGGTAACCTACGAGCAGTACTTC	CASSLEGVTYEQYF